This T cell receptor beta chain was observed in a study of metastatic and nonmetastatic thyroid tumors. For the study at large: It was across blood and tumor or nodule tissue from malignant and benign thyroid patients that repertoires were compared. Whole-study findings and limits: In both blood and tumor samples, TCR beta diversity was reported significantly higher for malignant than benign nodules.

This CDR3 contains 15 residues. Germline V gene data show CDR1 as MRHNA and CDR2 as SNTAGT. Using MiXCR, TCRdb re-called clones from the PCR reads. The sample consists of about 22,000 clones, 35% to 45% of them appearing once. Among the patients, none had received any treatment before thyroid surgery. As to this clone: Its antigen is unidentified. The germline gene is not matched at one end of the junction; a read error may be the cause.

The gene calls are TRBV6-4 and TRBJ2-2; no firm D call. The sequenced material came from blood. This clonotype originated in a male donor with papillary thyroid cancer or a benign thyroid nodule (not recorded which). Some clones in this sample may be carry-over from other donors' samples. In DNA, the CDR3 is TGTGCCAGCAGTTACTCGAGTTATGGGTCTGGGGAGCTGTTTTTT. Translating gives CASSYSSYGSGELFF.